The clone carrying this T cell receptor beta chain was detected only once. As yet, its antigen is unknown. The sample is drawn from a study of cytomegalovirus exposure and HLA in healthy donors. Unrecorded immune exposure was likely among donors, who were nominally healthy when sampled. Study-level results: In vitro testing confirmed a few CMV-associated chains as specific for CMV antigens. It was reported that the classifier diagnosed cytomegalovirus status with high specificity and sensitivity in both the original and validation cohorts.

Germline V gene data show CDR1 as MNHNS and CDR2 as SASEGT. The CDR3 length is 15 residues. Germline trimming cut 4 bases from V and 4 bases from J; bases unmatched to any gene: 8. Vbeta (60) and Jbeta (13) primers were used in the PCR. Profiled with immunoSEQ multiplex PCR; TCRdb holds only in-frame clones, not every one. Seen here are 150,000 to 200,000 clones, roughly 88% observed once, and the top ten hold around 1.2%. This chain joins TRBV6-1 and TRBJ2-7, with 9 bases identical to TRBD2. What was sequenced was PBMCs. The source of this sequence is a girl aged 2-10 years in good health and CMV-seropositive. CDR3: CASSVAGGPAYEQYF. CDR3 DNA sequence: TGTGCCAGCAGTGTGGCGGGGGGGCCGGCATACGAGCAGTACTTC.